The rows below give T cell receptor beta chains drawn from one sample of a study of T-cell memory formation after mild COVID-19. TCRdb itself ran the 5' RACE reads through MiXCR, one entry per CDR3 protein. The sample records more than 110,000 distinct CDR3 sequences, roughly 13% being singletons. Specimen: PBMCs or a T cell subset sorted from them (not recorded which). These receptors originate from an adult woman who had mild COVID-19 (a few samples of this study predate the infection). Cell type and time point are not known. Both conserved end residues are part of each CDR3. Each record gives: V gene, clone size, D gene, J gene, CDR3 DNA, CDR3 protein. A D gene is named only where the DNA matches it firmly. Size is omitted from some rows. Given values are once, few, many or a class for expanded clones.

>TRBV23-1|few|-|TRBJ1-1
TGCGCCAGCAGTCGAGTGTCGCCTGAAGCTTTCTTT
CASSRVSPEAFF
>TRBV20-1|few|-|TRBJ2-7
TGCAGTGCTAGGGGACACCCGAGCTACGAGCAGTACTTC
CSARGHPSYEQYF
>TRBV12-3/TRBV12-4|few|-|TRBJ2-7
TGTGCCAGCAGTCCAGACTACAATTACTACGAGCAGTACTTC
CASSPDYNYYEQYF
>TRBV5-1|-|TRBD1|TRBJ2-3
TGCGCCAGCAGCCTAAAGACAGGGAGTTTGTCAGATACGCAGTATTTT
CASSLKTGSLSDTQYF
>TRBV11-2|many|-|TRBJ2-7
TGTGCCAGCAGCCAAACCAGGGGTTACGAGCAGTACTTC
CASSQTRGYEQYF
>TRBV5-1|-|-|TRBJ2-1
TGCGCCAGCAGCTTGGGGGACCCGTACAATGAGCAGTTCTTC
CASSLGDPYNEQFF
>TRBV7-2|many|TRBD2|TRBJ2-4
TGTGCCAGCAGCTCGACTAGCGGGAGGGCCCCGGAGTACTTC
CASSSTSGRAPEYF
>TRBV24-1|-|-|TRBJ2-1
TGTGCCACCAGTGCCCAACCAGACAATGAGCAGTTCTTC
CATSAQPDNEQFF
>TRBV29-1|-|-|TRBJ2-4
TGCAGCGTTGAGGGACATTACCCAAACATTCAGTACTTC
CSVEGHYPNIQYF
>TRBV20-1|-|TRBD2|TRBJ2-1
TGCAGTGCTAGAGTCCCCCGGGACTACCACTACAATGAGCAGTTCTTC
CSARVPRDYHYNEQFF
>TRBV7-9|-|-|TRBJ2-7
TGTGCCAGCAGCCCGTTCGGGGGTAGGAACGACTACGAGCAGTACTTC
CASSPFGGRNDYEQYF